This TCR beta chain derives from a study of blood T cell repertoires in COVID-19. Study-level information: Some COVID-19 samples were acute and others convalescent; all came from the United States, Italy and Spain. Sources were T cells, B-cell-depleted T cells, or PBMCs; the material itself was cDNA or gDNA.

The repertoire was sequenced with immunoSEQ multiplex PCR; TCRdb's copy has only in-frame clones and lacks some. The sample shows roughly 150,000 clones, about 85% of them seen only once. Trimming removed 5 bases from V and 1 base from J; junction bases left unmatched: 4. Germline CDR1 SEHNR, CDR2 FQNEAQ (reference sequence). CDR3 length equals 15 residues. The sample comprised peripheral blood. The sequence derives from a man older than 75 with COVID-19, enrolled during active disease. The gene calls are TRBV7-9 and TRBJ2-2; 7 bases are shared with TRBD1. The DNA of the CDR3 is TGTGCCAGCAGCGCCGGACAGGTGAACACCGGGGAGCTGTTTTTT. It codes for CASSAGQVNTGELFF.